The clone carrying this T cell receptor (beta chain) was picked up one time. Trimming pared 4 bases from V and 9 bases from J, leaving 29 bases between. Germline lookup yields CDR1 SGHTS and CDR2 YDEGEE. The CDR3 loop spans 17 amino acids. Sequencing used immunoSEQ multiplex PCR; TCRdb keeps in-frame clones, though not all of them. This sample has some 500,000 clones, with 90% to 96% found just once. These data originate in a study of shared clonotypes between healthy human individuals. The chain employs TRBV5-8 and TRBJ2-7; tentative D call: TRBD1 (6 bases). This receptor was taken from a woman aged 25 to 39 in good health. The sample consisted of naive CD4+ T cells sorted from blood. Stated subset: CD45RA+ positively selected. The CDR3: CASSQHQGQGTTTPQYF. The CDR3 nucleotides read TGTGCCAGCAGCCAACATCAGGGTCAGGGGACAACGACGCCGCAGTACTTC.